This T cell receptor beta chain was observed in a study of cytomegalovirus exposure and HLA in healthy donors. Study as a whole: HLA-typed donors contributed some 77 million unique TCRs, which were held in an early data release. The study's findings and limits: Fewer N-insertions (relative to the approximately 700-donor mean) were reportedly seen in an Asian-associated ancestry cluster in a later analysis.

The PCR ran on 60 Vbeta and 13 Jbeta primers. TCRdb's copy holds only in-frame clones and misses some; the assay was immunoSEQ multiplex PCR. The sample lists about 160,000 clones; 78% were seen once. Looked up from germline, CDR1 is SGHRS and CDR2 is YFSETQ. CDR3 length equals 16 residues. Trimming pared 0 bases from V and 6 bases from J, leaving 16 bases between. Comment on this clone: What it recognizes is unknown.

The chain joins TRBV5-1 to TRBJ2-4, with D maybe TRBD1 (6 bases). Sequenced sample: PBMCs. This TCR derives from a male donor in good health and CMV-seronegative. The CDR3 DNA is TGCGCCAGCAGCTTGGTAGGGCAGCCCAGGGGAAACATTCAGTACTTC. It codes for CASSLVGQPRGNIQYF.